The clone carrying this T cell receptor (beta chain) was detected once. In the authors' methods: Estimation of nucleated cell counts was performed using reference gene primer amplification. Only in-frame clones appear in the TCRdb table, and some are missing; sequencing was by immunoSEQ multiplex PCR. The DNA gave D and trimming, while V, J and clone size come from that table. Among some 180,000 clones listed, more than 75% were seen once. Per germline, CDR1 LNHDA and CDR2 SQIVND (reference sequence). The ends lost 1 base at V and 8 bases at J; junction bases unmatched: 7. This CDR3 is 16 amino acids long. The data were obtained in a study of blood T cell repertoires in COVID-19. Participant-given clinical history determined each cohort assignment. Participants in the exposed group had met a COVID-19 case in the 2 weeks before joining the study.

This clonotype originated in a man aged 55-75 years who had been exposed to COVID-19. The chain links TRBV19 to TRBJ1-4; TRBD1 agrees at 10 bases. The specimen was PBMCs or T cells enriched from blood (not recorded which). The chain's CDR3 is CASSIGGGQGREKLFF. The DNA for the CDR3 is TGTGCCAGTAGTATAGGTGGGGGACAGGGGAGAGAAAAACTGTTTTTT. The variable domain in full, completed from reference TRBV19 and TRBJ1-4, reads DGGITQSPKYLFRKEGQNVTLSCEQNLNHDAMYWYRQDPGQGLRLIYYSQIVNDFQKGDIAEGYSVSREKKESFPLTVTSAQKNPTAFYLCASSIGGGQGREKLFFGSGTQLSVL.